These 11 T cell receptor beta chains share one sample of origin, sequenced in a study of shared clonotypes between healthy human individuals. Sequencing used immunoSEQ multiplex PCR; TCRdb keeps in-frame clones, though not all of them. Among about 610,000 clones listed, 97% were seen once. The specimen was naive CD4+ T cells sorted from blood. Subset here: CD45RA+ positively selected. These receptor sequences come from a woman in her twenties or thirties in good health.

This chain's CDR3 is CASSNLISNQPQHF. The CDR3 coding sequence is TGTGCCAGCAGTAACTTAATTAGCAATCAGCCCCAGCATTTT. V is TRBV28 and J is TRBJ1-5; D is ambiguous. The V gene's germline CDR1 is MDHEN and CDR2 SYDVKM. V gave up 5 bases and J gave up 0 bases, with 8 bases separating them. The CDR3 runs to 14 residues.

The chain joins TRBV2 to TRBJ2-1; maybe TRBD2 (5 bases). The CDR3 has 14 amino acids. Trimming cost V 8 bases and J 5 bases, with 16 bases left between them. Germline loops: CDR1 SNHLY, CDR2 FYNNEI. The CDR3, as DNA: TGTGCCAGCCGCCAAGACGGGCGGGACAATGAGCAGTTCTTC. Translation gives CASRQDGRDNEQFF.

The chain combines TRBV5-6 with TRBJ1-1, with D tentatively TRBD1 (6 bases). The CDR3 length is 14 residues. Trimming removed 1 base at V and 6 bases at J, with 13 bases between. Germline CDR1 reads SGHDT; CDR2 reads YYEEEE. CDR3 bases: TGTGCCAGCAGCTTGTTACAGGGAAGGGCTGAAGCTTTCTTT. Encoded protein: CASSLLQGRAEAFF.

J is TRBJ2-1 and V is TRBV6-5; 10 bases line up with TRBD2. J lost 2 bases, V lost 4 bases, and 5 bases had no gene match. The V gene's germline CDR1 is MNHEY and CDR2 SVGAGI. There are 16 residues in the CDR3. This CDR3 reads CASSSAGTSAYNEQFF. DNA for the CDR3: TGTGCCAGCAGTTCCGCCGGGACTAGCGCCTACAATGAGCAGTTCTTC.

With regard to this clone: Other DNA sequences of this sample code for an identical CDR3. The chain couples TRBV20-1 to TRBJ1-1; D remains ambiguous. The CDR3 extends over 11 amino acids. V lost 3 bases, J lost 1 base, and 3 bases lay in between. CDR1 is DFQATT and CDR2 is SNEGSKA in the germline V gene (reference sequence). CDR3 amino acids: CSARGNTEAFF. In DNA form, the CDR3 reads TGCAGTGCTAGGGGGAACACTGAAGCTTTCTTT.

The chain recombines TRBV6-1 with TRBJ2-7, with TRBD2 identical over 9 bases. V lost 3 bases to trimming and J lost 4 bases; unmatched junction nucleotides: 7. CDR1 and CDR2 from the germline V gene are MNHNS and SASEGT. The CDR3 sequence is 15 residues long. CDR3 residues: CASSDAGGSEYEQYF. In DNA form, the CDR3 reads TGTGCCAGCAGTGATGCGGGAGGGTCCGAATACGAGCAGTACTTC.

This sequence joins TRBV7-6 and TRBJ1-3; D is unclear. Trimming stripped 0 bases from V and 2 bases from J, with 11 bases between. CDR1 is SGHVS, CDR2 FNYEAQ, per germline. The CDR3 extends over 16 amino acids. The CDR3 DNA follows: TGTGCCAGCAGCTTAGCGCTAGGTATGGCTGGAAACACCATATATTTT. This gives the protein CASSLALGMAGNTIYF. The entire variable domain, with the rest obtained from reference TRBV7-6 and TRBJ1-3, is as follows: GAGVSQSPRYKVTKRGQDVALRCDPISGHVSLYWYRQALGQGPEFLTYFNYEAQQDKSGLPNDRFSAERPEGSISTLTIQRTEQRDSAMYRCASSLALGMAGNTIYFGEGSWLTVV.

The chain links TRBV7-6 to TRBJ2-1; TRBD1 agrees at 9 bases. The CDR3 runs 12 residues. In germline, CDR1 is SGHVS, CDR2 FNYEAQ. J was trimmed by 8 bases and V by 6 bases; bases with no gene match: 2. The CDR3 is CASSTGGYEQFF. CDR3 in DNA: TGTGCCAGCAGTACAGGGGGCTATGAGCAGTTCTTC.

The V call is TRBV10-3, the J call TRBJ1-1, with a weak D call TRBD1 (5 bases). Germline-derived CDR1 and CDR2 are ENHRY and SYGVKD. Trimming stripped 4 bases from V and 4 bases from J, with 13 bases between. This CDR3 region has 14 residues. The CDR3: CAISVQGASTEAFF. The CDR3 DNA follows: TGTGCCATCAGTGTCCAGGGCGCGAGCACTGAAGCTTTCTTT.

The V and J genes are TRBV28 and TRBJ2-3; 7 bases fit TRBD2. Germline V gives CDR1 MDHEN, CDR2 SYDVKM. The CDR3 spans 19 residues. Trimming cost V 5 bases and J 0 bases; bases outside gene matches: 17. CDR3 coding DNA: TGTGCCAGCAGTCCTGACAGTCCTAGCGGACACGAAAGCACAGATACGCAGTATTTT. Encoded protein: CASSPDSPSGHESTDTQYF.

The chain uses TRBV27 and TRBJ1-2, with 7 bases matching TRBD1. Germline V CDR1 and CDR2: MNHEY, SMNVEV (reference sequence). The CDR3 totals 16 residues. The V gene end was trimmed by 5 bases and the J gene end by 5 bases; junction bases not matched to a gene: 14. The CDR3 nucleotides are TGTGCCAGCAGTCGGATAGGGACAGCTAACCCTTATGGCTACACCTTC. Protein: CASSRIGTANPYGYTF.